This TCR beta chain was sequenced during a study of blood T cells in healthy people across ages. Primers used in a second PCR of roughly 6 to 12 cycles were a sample-barcoded 5' primer and a J-beta primer mix. TCRdb independently ran MiXCR on the 5' RACE reads; one entry per CDR3 protein. The sample lists roughly 1 million distinct CDR3 sequences; roughly a quarter were seen once. This clonotype was counted a few times. Deletions cut 5 bases from V and 6 bases from J, with 13 bases between. Per the germline V gene, CDR1 is SGHTA and CDR2 is FQGNSA. This CDR3 has 14 residues. These data also formed part of another study, on T cells of mothers and their children.

The rearrangement joins TRBV7-2 to TRBJ2-2; D might be TRBD2 (5 bases). The clonotype originates from a girl aged 2 to 9 in good health. The sequenced sample consisted of blood. Here the CDR3 reads CASSHWEIAGELFF. CDR3 nucleotides: TGTGCCAGCAGCCACTGGGAGATTGCCGGGGAGCTGTTTTTT.